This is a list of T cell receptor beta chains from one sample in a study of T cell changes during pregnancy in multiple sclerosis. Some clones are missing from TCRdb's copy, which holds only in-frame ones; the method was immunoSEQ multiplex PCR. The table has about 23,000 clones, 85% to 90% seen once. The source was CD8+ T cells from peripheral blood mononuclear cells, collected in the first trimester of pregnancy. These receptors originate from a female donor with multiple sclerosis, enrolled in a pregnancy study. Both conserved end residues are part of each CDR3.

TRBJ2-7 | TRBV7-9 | CASSLGQSEQYF
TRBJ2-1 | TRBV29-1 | CSVVGPGVPYNEQFF
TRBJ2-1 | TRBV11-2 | CASSLSDRGLFDEQFF
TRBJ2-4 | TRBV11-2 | CASSLTGSRSDIQYF
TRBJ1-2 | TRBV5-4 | CASTFPDKDGYTF
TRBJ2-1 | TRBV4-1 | CASSQGLAPYNEQFF
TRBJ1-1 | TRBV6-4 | CASTAGDNTEAFF
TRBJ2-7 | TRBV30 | CAWSISYEQYF
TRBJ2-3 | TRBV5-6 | CASSFSVGRPGLAGFGQYF
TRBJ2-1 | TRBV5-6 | CASSPPGLAAGNEQFF
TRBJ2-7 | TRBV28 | CASSNTGTSSYEQYF
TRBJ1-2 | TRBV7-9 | CASSFEGNWYGYTF
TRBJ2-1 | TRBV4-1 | CASSQEFSGGNEQFF
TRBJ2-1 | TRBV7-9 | CASSFQGYEQFF
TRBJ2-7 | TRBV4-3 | CASSQGTGLYEQYF
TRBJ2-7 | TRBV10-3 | CAISGPGSYEQYF
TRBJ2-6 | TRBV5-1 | CASSEGLAGSSTSGANVLTF
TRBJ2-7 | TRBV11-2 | CASRSTSSYEQYF
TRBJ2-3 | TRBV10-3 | CAISPTSGRRDTQYF
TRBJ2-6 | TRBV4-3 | CASSQGRAGANVLTF
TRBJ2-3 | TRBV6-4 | CASSRTSGSVDTQYF
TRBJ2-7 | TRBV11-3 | CASSPGQIYEQYF
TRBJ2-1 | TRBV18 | CASSPPVWRMRNEQFF
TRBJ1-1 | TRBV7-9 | CASSETENTEAFF
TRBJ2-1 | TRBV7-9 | CASSPNSGSWGNEQFF
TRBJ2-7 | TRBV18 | CASSPPEGTGGEQYF
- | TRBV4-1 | CASSHEAGISYEQYF